This T cell receptor (beta chain) is drawn from a study of OX40 agonist ivuxolimab in advanced cancers. Study-wide background: At about 81% male, the cohort had a mean age of approximately 64 years, ranging from 23 to 79.

Study-wide results and limits: Researchers did not establish what antigens the expanded peripheral T cells target.

The method was immunoSEQ multiplex PCR; TCRdb's version includes in-frame clones alone and lacks a portion of them. The data show around 41,000 clones, around nine tenths seen once. This CDR3 has 16 amino acids. Germline CDR1 reads KGHSH; CDR2 reads LQKENI. V dropped 3 bases and J dropped 3 bases, with 17 bases sitting between them. Only one count was recorded for this clone. The antigen is not known. V usage is TRBV18 and J usage is TRBJ1-1, with no clear D. The sample was CD4+ or CD8+ T cells sorted from blood, taken in a trial of the OX40 agonist ivuxolimab. The clonotype comes from an adult with an advanced solid tumor such as melanoma, head and neck, liver or kidney cancer. The DNA for the CDR3 is TGTGCCAGCTCACCTCCCGTAAGTAGCCTACACACTGAAGCTTTCTTT. It specifies CASSPPVSSLHTEAFF. Full variable domain (rest looked up from reference TRBV18 and TRBJ1-1): NAGVMQNPRHLVRRRGQEARLRCSPMKGHSHVYWYRQLPEEGLKFMVYLQKENIIDESGMPKERFSAEFPKEGPSILRIQQVVRGDSAAYFCASSPPVSSLHTEAFFGQGTRLTVV.